The source of this T cell receptor (beta chain) is a study of blood T cells in healthy people across ages. The CDR3 runs to 15 residues. Trimming at V came to 2 bases and at J to 6 bases, leaving 6 bases not matched to a gene. From germline, CDR1 is ENHRY and CDR2 SYGVKD. With a J-beta primer mix and a sample-barcoded 5' primer, a second PCR ran about 7 to 12 cycles. TCRdb itself ran the 5' RACE reads through MiXCR, one entry per CDR3 protein. Here the sample spans about 1.4 million distinct CDR3 sequences, approximately 59% being singletons. Sequenced input: blood. This TCR was sampled from a man younger than 35 in good health. J is TRBJ1-5 and V is TRBV10-3; 8 nucleotides line up with TRBD1. CDR3 DNA: TGTGCCATCAGTGAGGGACAGGGAGAGAGTCAGCCCCAGCATTTT. It specifies CAISEGQGESQPQHF.